Here is one T cell receptor beta chain with its context. The authors drew roughly 2.5 ml of blood from each donor. Germline CDR1 and CDR2: DFQATT and SNEGSKA (reference sequence). The CDR3 is 12 amino acids. This sample is part of a study of monozygotic twins with inflammatory bowel disease. For every TCR library, around 3.5 ug of total RNA was used. Template switching was used to attach UMIs, which incorporated a 6-nucleotide sample barcode. Nested PCRs (roughly 16 and 10 cycles, two total) were applied to TCRalpha and TCRbeta cDNA. TCRdb re-called the 5' RACE reads; one entry per CDR3 protein, DNA not given. This sample's table reports some 83,000 distinct CDR3 sequences.

The chain has TRBV20-1 and TRBJ2-1; the TRBD1 assignment by TCRdb is unverifiable without DNA. Sequencing was performed on blood. This clonotype was sampled from a human donor with ulcerative colitis or Crohn's disease, or a healthy co-twin of an affected twin (not recorded which). CDR3 amino acids: CSAHSGAFRQFF.